The entry below gives a single TCR beta chain sequence along with its context. The specificity of this receptor is unknown. It has no much larger one-base neighbor in the sample; base qualities were not kept. TCRbeta CDR3 regions were amplified from genomic DNA using the immunoSEQ Assay, a bias-controlled multiplex PCR. From the authors' description of their analysis: The number of nucleated cells in each sample was estimated from the amplification of reference gene primers within the assay. To quantify the absolute abundance of each unique TCRbeta CDR3 rearrangement, sequence reads were collapsed and filtered. Productive Simpson clonality was computed per sample as the square root of Simpson's diversity index over productive rearrangements. TCRdb carries this immuneACCESS record with in-frame sequences only. Its versions omit some clonotypes, under half of them owing to an unresolved V gene in the studies checked, with the rest unexplained. The DNA was the basis for D and trimming; V, J and clone size are from that table. A total of approximately 310,000 clones appear in this sample, 75% to 90% of them only once. The biggest ten clones account for 4% to 6% of the sample.

Participants in the prospective study were aged roughly 18 to 95 years, lived in about two dozen United States geographic areas, and enrolled through a virtual design. To assign participants to cohorts, the prospective study relied on clinical history that participants themselves reported in a screening survey and a study questionnaire. ImmuneRACE Cohort 3 recovered participants were defined by two consecutive negative NP/OP PCR tests, healthcare professional clearance, or symptom resolution. In the prospective study, mobile phlebotomists collected whole blood, serum and a nasopharyngeal or oropharyngeal swab from each participant. Prospective study participants could optionally give additional blood draws and questionnaires over an approximately two-month period. Prospective study blood samples were shipped either frozen or at room temperature before DNA extraction. These data are taken from a study of blood T cell repertoires in COVID-19 (dated by TCRdb to the early 2020s). About the study as a whole: Samples covering the acute and convalescent phases of COVID-19 were provided by collaborators in the United States, Italy and Spain. The dataset comprised deeply sampled blood TCRbeta repertoires from subjects exposed to, actively infected with, or recovered from COVID-19. The repertoires were released in a freely available public database meant as a resource for research on the immune response to SARS-CoV-2. The samples were drawn from the first 160 participants of the ongoing ImmuneRACE study and from 1,254 subjects provided by 6 global collaborators. Where HLA class I and class II types were available, the types were taken from metadata supplied by the sample provider, not from assay-based typing. The material from the prospective study consisted of cDNA or gDNA derived from T cells, B-cell-depleted T cells, or PBMCs. Nearly every sample came with metadata listing a de-identified subject ID, COVID-19 status, age in years and sex. General findings and caveats noted by the study authors: The quantity of clinical and demographic metadata differed by source and by participant and was supplied without curation.

From its cysteine to its phenylalanine, the CDR3 spans 15 amino acids. Just CDR3 DNA is preserved here, 45 bases in frame from base 1. V loses 6 bases of germline sequence and J loses 3 bases, and the interval between the two ends is 15 bases. The germline V gene (reference sequence) sets CDR1 to LNHDA and CDR2 to SQIVND. In this chain, TRBV19 is recombined with TRBJ1-5; no D gene is confidently identified. This TCR came from a man in his 60s who had recovered from COVID-19. The sample was PBMCs or T cells enriched from blood (not recorded which). The DNA sequence reads TGTGCCAGTAGGGCCGGACGGGAATACAATCAGCCCCAGCATTTT. This yields the protein CASRAGREYNQPQHF.